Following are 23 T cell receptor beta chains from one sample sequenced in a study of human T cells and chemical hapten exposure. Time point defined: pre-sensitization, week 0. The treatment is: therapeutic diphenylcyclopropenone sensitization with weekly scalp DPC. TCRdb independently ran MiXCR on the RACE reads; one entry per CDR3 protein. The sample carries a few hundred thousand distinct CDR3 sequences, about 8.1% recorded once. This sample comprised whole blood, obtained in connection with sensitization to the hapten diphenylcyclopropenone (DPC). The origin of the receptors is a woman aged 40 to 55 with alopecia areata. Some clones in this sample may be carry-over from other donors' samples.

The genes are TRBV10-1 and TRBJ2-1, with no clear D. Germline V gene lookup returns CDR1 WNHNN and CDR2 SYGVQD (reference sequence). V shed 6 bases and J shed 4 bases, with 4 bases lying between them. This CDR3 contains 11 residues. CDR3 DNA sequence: TGCGCCAGCAGGCCTTACAATGAGCAGTTCTTC. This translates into CASRPYNEQFF.

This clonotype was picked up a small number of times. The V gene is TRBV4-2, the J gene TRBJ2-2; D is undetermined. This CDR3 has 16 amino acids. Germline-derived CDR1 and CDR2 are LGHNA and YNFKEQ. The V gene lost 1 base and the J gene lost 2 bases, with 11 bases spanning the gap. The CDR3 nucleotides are TGTGCCAGCAGCCAAGTGGTTCAGATAAACACCGGGGAGCTGTTTTTT. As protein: CASSQVVQINTGELFF.

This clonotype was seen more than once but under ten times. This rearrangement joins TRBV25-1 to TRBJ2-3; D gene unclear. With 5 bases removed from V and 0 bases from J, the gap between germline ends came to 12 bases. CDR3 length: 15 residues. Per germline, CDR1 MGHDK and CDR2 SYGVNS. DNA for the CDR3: TGTGCCAGCAGTAACTCGGAGACGAGCACAGATACGCAGTATTTT. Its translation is CASSNSETSTDTQYF.

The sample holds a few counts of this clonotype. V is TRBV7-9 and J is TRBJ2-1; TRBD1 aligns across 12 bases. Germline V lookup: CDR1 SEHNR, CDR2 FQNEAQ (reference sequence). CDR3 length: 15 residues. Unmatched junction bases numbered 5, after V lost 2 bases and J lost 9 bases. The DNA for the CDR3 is TGTGCCAGCAGCTTATCAGGGACAGGGGGCGGTGAGCAGTTCTTC. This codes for CASSLSGTGGGEQFF. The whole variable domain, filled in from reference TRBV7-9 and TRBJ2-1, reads DTGVSQNPRHKITKRGQNVTFRCDPISEHNRLYWYRQTLGQGPEFLTYFQNEAQLEKSRLLSDRFSAERPKGSFSTLEIQRTEQGDSAMYLCASSLSGTGGGEQFFGPGTRLTVL.

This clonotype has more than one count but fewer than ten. CDR3 loop: CASSRVERVNTGELFF. The CDR3 coding sequence is TGTGCCAGCAGTCGAGTTGAGCGGGTGAACACCGGGGAGCTGTTTTTT. The chain has TRBV12-3 or TRBV12-4 and TRBJ2-2; tentative D call: TRBD2 (6 bases). This CDR3 has 16 residues. V was shortened by 5 bases and J by 1 base, with 14 bases between the two germline ends.

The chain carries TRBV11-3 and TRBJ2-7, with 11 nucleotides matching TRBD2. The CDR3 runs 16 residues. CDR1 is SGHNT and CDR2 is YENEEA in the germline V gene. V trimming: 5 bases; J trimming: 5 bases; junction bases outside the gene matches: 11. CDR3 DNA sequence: TGTGCCAGCAGCCCAAAAGGTAGCGGGAGGGCCGACGAGCAGTACTTC. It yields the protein CASSPKGSGRADEQYF.

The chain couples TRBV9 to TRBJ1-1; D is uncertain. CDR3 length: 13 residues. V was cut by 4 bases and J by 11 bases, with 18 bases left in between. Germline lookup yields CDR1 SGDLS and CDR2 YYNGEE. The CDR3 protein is CASSPTSETVAFF. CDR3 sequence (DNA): TGTGCCAGCAGCCCAACAAGCGAGACGGTCGCTTTCTTT.

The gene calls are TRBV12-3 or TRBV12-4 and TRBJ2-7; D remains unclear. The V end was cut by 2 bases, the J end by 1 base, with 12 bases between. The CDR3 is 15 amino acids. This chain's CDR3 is CASSLFMGGSYEQYF. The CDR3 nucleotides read TGTGCCAGCAGTTTATTTATGGGCGGATCCTACGAGCAGTACTTC.

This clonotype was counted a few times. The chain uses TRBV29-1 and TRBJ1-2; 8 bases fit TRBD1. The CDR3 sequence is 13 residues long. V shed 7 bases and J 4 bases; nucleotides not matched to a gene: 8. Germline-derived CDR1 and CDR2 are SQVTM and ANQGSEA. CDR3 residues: CSAPDRGSYGYTF. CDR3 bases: TGCAGCGCTCCCGACAGGGGTTCCTATGGCTACACCTTC.

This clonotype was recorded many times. The CDR3 nucleotides are TGTGCCAGCCAGACAGGGTACCAGCAGTACTTC. Its translation: CASQTGYQQYF. The chain links TRBV18 to TRBJ2-7, with 7 bases matching TRBD1. Germline V CDR1 and CDR2: KGHSH, LQKENI. CDR3 size: 11 residues. The V and J ends lost 8 bases and 8 bases, in that order; junction bases with no gene match: 6.

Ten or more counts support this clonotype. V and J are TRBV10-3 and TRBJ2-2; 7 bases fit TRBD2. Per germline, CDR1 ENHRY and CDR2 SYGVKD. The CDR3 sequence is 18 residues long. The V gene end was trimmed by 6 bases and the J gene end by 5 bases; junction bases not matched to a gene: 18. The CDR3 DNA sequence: TGTGCCATCAGGAAAAGGGGCGCGGGAGTAAATCGAACCGGGGAGCTGTTTTTT. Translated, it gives CAIRKRGAGVNRTGELFF.

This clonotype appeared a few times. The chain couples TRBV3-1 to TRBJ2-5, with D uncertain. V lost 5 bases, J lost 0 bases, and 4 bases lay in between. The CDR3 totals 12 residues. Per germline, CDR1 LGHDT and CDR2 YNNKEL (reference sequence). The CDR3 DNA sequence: TGTGCCAGCAGCTACAACCAAGAGACCCAGTACTTC. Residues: CASSYNQETQYF.

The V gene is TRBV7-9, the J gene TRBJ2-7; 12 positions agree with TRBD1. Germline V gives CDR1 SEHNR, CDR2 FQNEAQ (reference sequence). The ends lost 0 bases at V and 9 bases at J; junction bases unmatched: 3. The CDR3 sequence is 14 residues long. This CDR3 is CASSLAGQGARQYF. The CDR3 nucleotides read TGTGCCAGCAGCTTAGCGGGACAGGGGGCGCGGCAGTACTTC.

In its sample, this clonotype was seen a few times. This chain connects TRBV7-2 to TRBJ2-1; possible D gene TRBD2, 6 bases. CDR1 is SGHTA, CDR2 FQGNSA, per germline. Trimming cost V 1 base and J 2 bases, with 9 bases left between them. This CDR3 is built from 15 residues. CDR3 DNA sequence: TGTGCCAGCAGCTTAGTAGCGGACGCCTACAATGAGCAGTTCTTC. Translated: CASSLVADAYNEQFF.

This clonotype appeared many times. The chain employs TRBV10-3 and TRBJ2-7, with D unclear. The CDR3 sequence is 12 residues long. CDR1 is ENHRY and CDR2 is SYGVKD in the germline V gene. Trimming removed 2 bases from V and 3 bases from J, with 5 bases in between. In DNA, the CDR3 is TGTGCCATCAGTGAGCAAGGCTACGAGCAGTACTTC. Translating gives CAISEQGYEQYF.

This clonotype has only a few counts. The CDR3 region has the DNA TGCAGCGGGACTAGCGGGACGGATACCGGGGAGCTGTTTTTT. It is translated as CSGTSGTDTGELFF. V is TRBV29-1 and J is TRBJ2-2; 12 bases are a match to TRBD2. Germline-derived CDR1 and CDR2 are SQVTM and ANQGSEA. This CDR3 spans 14 amino acids. The V segment lost 7 bases and the J segment 5 bases; nucleotides outside the gene matches: 5.

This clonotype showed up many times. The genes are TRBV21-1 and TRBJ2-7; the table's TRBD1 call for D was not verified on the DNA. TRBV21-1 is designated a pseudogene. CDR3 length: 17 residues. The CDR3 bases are TGTGCCAGCAGCAAAGTTCCTAGCCCCATAGAGGACTTGGAGCAGTACTTC. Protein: CASSKVPSPIEDLEQYF.

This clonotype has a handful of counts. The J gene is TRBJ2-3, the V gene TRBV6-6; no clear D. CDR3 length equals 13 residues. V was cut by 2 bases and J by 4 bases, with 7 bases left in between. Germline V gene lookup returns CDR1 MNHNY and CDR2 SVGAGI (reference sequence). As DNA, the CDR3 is TGTGCCAGCAGTTACAACAGCCCAGATACGCAGTATTTT. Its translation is CASSYNSPDTQYF.

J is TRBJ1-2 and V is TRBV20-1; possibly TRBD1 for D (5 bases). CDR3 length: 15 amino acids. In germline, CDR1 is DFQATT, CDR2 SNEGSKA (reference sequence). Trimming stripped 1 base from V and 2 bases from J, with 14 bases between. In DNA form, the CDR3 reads TGCAGTGCTAGAGGAGGCCCGGGACGGAACTATGGCTACACCTTC. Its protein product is CSARGGPGRNYGYTF.

The CDR3 is CSAILGGFSYEQYF. DNA of the CDR3: TGCAGTGCCATACTAGGGGGCTTCTCCTACGAGCAGTACTTC. The chain uses TRBV20-1 and TRBJ2-7, with 7 bases identical to TRBD1. Looked up from germline, CDR1 is DFQATT and CDR2 is SNEGSKA (reference sequence). V shed 6 bases, J shed 0 bases, and the junction held 8 bases outside the gene matches. The CDR3 is 14 residues long.

The CDR3: CASSLASGASSYNEQFF. The CDR3 DNA sequence: TGTGCCAGCAGTTTAGCATCAGGGGCAAGCTCCTACAATGAGCAGTTCTTC. This chain uses TRBV12-3 or TRBV12-4 with TRBJ2-1, with D possibly being TRBD1 (6 bases). Trimming left V 0 bases short and J 0 bases short, with 12 bases between. The CDR3 is made up of 17 amino acids.

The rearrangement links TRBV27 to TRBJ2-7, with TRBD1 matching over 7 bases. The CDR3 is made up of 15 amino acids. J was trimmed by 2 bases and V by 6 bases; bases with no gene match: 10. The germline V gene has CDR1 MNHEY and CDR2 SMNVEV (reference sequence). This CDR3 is CASSMQGDRTYEQYF. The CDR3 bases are TGTGCCAGCAGCATGCAGGGGGATCGGACCTACGAGCAGTACTTC.

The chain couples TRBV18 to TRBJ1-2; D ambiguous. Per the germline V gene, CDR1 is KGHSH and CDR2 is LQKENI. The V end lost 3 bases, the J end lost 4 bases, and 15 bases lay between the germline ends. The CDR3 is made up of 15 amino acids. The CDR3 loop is CASSPMEGKGYGYTF. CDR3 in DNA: TGTGCCAGCTCACCGATGGAAGGGAAGGGCTATGGCTACACCTTC. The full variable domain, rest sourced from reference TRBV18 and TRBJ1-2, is NAGVMQNPRHLVRRRGQEARLRCSPMKGHSHVYWYRQLPEEGLKFMVYLQKENIIDESGMPKERFSAEFPKEGPSILRIQQVVRGDSAAYFCASSPMEGKGYGYTFGSGTRLTVV.